Sequencing of this T cell receptor (beta chain) was carried out in a study of breast tumors, draining lymph nodes, adjacent tissues (TCRdb year 2016). Turning to the overall study: Breast cancer patients provided tumor, adjacent nontumor tissue and axillary lymph nodes, and the study compared the TCR beta repertoires across these three sources. The study aimed to assess the relationships and possible T-cell exchange between tumor, surrounding tissue and draining lymph node repertoires in human breast cancer. The research as a whole found: Rather than being directly demonstrated, the conclusion that tumor T cells originate in lymph nodes was presented as consistent with a hypothesis. The data were considered consistent with most tumor T cells being derived from the lymph node and subsequently expanding within tumor tissue. T-cell repertoire diversity in tumors was found to be lower than in lymph nodes but higher than in nontumor tissue, and preferential V and J gene usage was observed. Tumor and nontumor tissue repertoires were significantly more similar in luminal-like than in basal-like breast cancer.

TCRdb names Illumina HiSeq 2000 as the instrument used. TCR beta chain libraries were generated by multiplex PCR amplification. High-throughput sequencing was used to analyze the amplified TCR beta chain products. TCRdb handled the public reads itself, with Q25 trimming in fastp and clone calling in MiXCR, and kept productive beta chains. For every CDR3 protein sequence, its rows merge into one entry that carries the most common genes and DNA. The sample data list roughly 70,000 distinct CDR3 sequences, and roughly two fifths of these were observed just once. Over 7.5% of the sample is held by the ten biggest clonotypes. CDR1 MNHNS and CDR2 SASEGT were looked up in the germline V gene. Its CDR3 holds 16 amino acids, cysteine through phenylalanine. Just CDR3 DNA is preserved here, 48 bases in frame from base 1. V is trimmed back by 2 bases and J by 7 bases, and the junction contains 12 bases that no gene match accounts for.

This clonotype was observed many times. It has no known antigen specificity. No base quality information exists; no much larger clone differs at one position. The rearranged segments are TRBV6-1 and TRBJ2-7; TRBD1 fits 9 bases in the junction. Sequenced sample: breast tumor tissue. This TCR was recovered from a female donor with breast cancer. Some clones in this sample may be carry-over from other donors' samples. The CDR3 corresponds to CASSEPGQGRPGEQYF. The DNA sequence reads TGTGCCAGCAGTGAACCGGGACAGGGACGCCCGGGGGAGCAGTACTTC.